This TCR beta chain was identified during a study of blood T cell repertoires in COVID-19. Study as a whole: T cells, B-cell-depleted T cells, or PBMCs provided the cDNA or gDNA that served as material.

Germline CDR1 is KGHSH and CDR2 is LQKENI. The CDR3 loop spans 16 amino acids. V was pared by 4 bases and J by 3 bases, with 15 bases between. Recruits, aged roughly 18 to 95 years, lived in around 24 US areas. Two negative PCRs, clearance, or symptom resolution had been documented for recovered Cohort 3 donors. As originally analysed: Reference gene primer amplification in the assay estimated nucleated cell counts. Profiled with immunoSEQ multiplex PCR; TCRdb holds only in-frame clones, not every one. V and J calls and clone size follow that table, whereas D and trimming were derived from the DNA. The sample has 150,000 to 200,000 clones, roughly 88% seen once; the top ten hold roughly 13%.

The source is a woman aged 55-75 years who had recovered from COVID-19. The chain couples TRBV18 to TRBJ1-4; the D gene is possibly TRBD1 (5 bases). Source material: PBMCs or T cells enriched from blood (not recorded which). CDR3 in DNA: TGTGCCAGCTCACTAAGGGTGGACACATCTAATGAAAAACTGTTTTTT. Translating gives CASSLRVDTSNEKLFF. The complete variable domain, with remaining parts taken from reference TRBV18 and TRBJ1-4, reads NAGVMQNPRHLVRRRGQEARLRCSPMKGHSHVYWYRQLPEEGLKFMVYLQKENIIDESGMPKERFSAEFPKEGPSILRIQQVVRGDSAAYFCASSLRVDTSNEKLFFGSGTQLSVL.